The clone carrying this TCR beta chain appeared once. The data belong to a study of blood T cell repertoires in COVID-19. Study information: T cells, B-cell-depleted T cells, or PBMCs supplied cDNA or gDNA.

Per the germline V gene, CDR1 is SEHNR and CDR2 is FQNEAQ (reference sequence). Trimming removed 5 bases from V and 1 base from J; junction bases left unmatched: 5. The CDR3 consists of 15 residues. This table comes from immunoSEQ multiplex PCR, and its TCRdb copy is limited to in-frame clones, with some not included. This sample has 310,000 or so clones, with about 86% found just once. Sequenced sample: peripheral blood. The chain has TRBV7-9 and TRBJ1-1, with 9 bases matching TRBD1. The sequence was collected from a woman between 50 and 59 years old with acute or convalescent COVID-19. This CDR3 reads CASSPRTGANTEAFF. The DNA for the CDR3 is TGTGCCAGCAGCCCCCGGACAGGGGCGAACACTGAAGCTTTCTTT.